A selection of T cell receptor beta chains follows, all from one sample in a study of CXCR3-negative and CXCR3-positive naive CD8 T cells. Reprocessing the 5' RACE reads, TCRdb reports a single entry for every CDR3 protein and omits DNA. Its clone listing holds around 110,000 distinct CDR3 sequences. The sequenced sample was naive CXCR3+ CD8+ T cells from blood. The receptors stem from a human donor in good health. Some clones in this sample may be carry-over from other donors' samples. CDR3s include the opening cysteine and the closing phenylalanine or tryptophan.

length	J	V	CDR3
14	TRBJ1-1	TRBV2	CASILGQGGVEAFF
15	TRBJ2-3	TRBV29-1	CSVEWGRGGTDTQYF
15	TRBJ1-1	TRBV7-9	CASSFHSGVNTEAFF
12	TRBJ1-2	TRBV5-6	CASTDGNYGYTF
14	TRBJ1-3	TRBV7-3	CASSSGVSGNTIYF
16	TRBJ2-3	TRBV5-5	CASSPPHSLSTDTQYF
14	TRBJ2-7	TRBV28	CASSSQLTTYEQYF
14	TRBJ1-1	TRBV9	CASSATSGQGEAFF
13	TRBJ2-5	TRBV20-1	CSARAGERETQYF
16	TRBJ2-1	TRBV21-1	CASSCRSGGNFNEQFF
14	TRBJ2-7	TRBV10-3	CAISEGKISYEQYF
14	TRBJ1-1	TRBV13	CASSFRPSNTEAFF
13	TRBJ2-1	TRBV20-1	CSAGVAGYNEQFF
12	TRBJ2-7	TRBV6-6	CASSYYRSEQYF
17	TRBJ2-2	TRBV20-1	CSARDLSGDGIAGELFF
14	TRBJ2-5	TRBV7-9	CASSSLAGEETQYF
15	TRBJ2-1	TRBV11-2	CASSELAGGPSEQFF
15	TRBJ1-1	TRBV5-6	CASSLEETGPHEAFF
15	TRBJ1-5	TRBV4-3	CASSPDRGNNQPQHF
16	TRBJ2-2	TRBV7-9	CASSSGLAGGAGELFF
14	TRBJ2-7	TRBV7-2	CASSLGQGGYEQYF
13	TRBJ2-7	TRBV20-1	CSARDAGGREQYF
17	TRBJ2-3	TRBV7-9	CASSLAPAGGGTDTQYF
18	TRBJ1-1	TRBV4-3	CASSQGRGRGFMNTEAFF
13	TRBJ2-7	TRBV9	CASSVGSAGEQYF
14	TRBJ1-2	TRBV5-4	CASSFVSDNYGYTF
18	TRBJ1-1	TRBV7-3	CASSFRLRGFGVVAEAFF
15	TRBJ2-7	TRBV29-1	CSARGGTGSDYEQYF
15	TRBJ2-5	TRBV15	CATSRPGGGGETQYF
15	TRBJ2-1	TRBV15	CATAPAGGSYNEQFF
13	TRBJ1-5	TRBV7-9	CASSRGGGQPQHF
15	TRBJ2-5	TRBV5-1	CASSLVSMDGETQYF
13	TRBJ2-2	TRBV7-9	CASEILNTGELFF
15	TRBJ1-4	TRBV7-9	CASSLGDARNEKLFF
13	TRBJ2-1	TRBV6-2/TRBV6-3	CASSYGANNEQFF
15	TRBJ1-4	TRBV15	CATSRDRATNEKLFF
21	TRBJ2-3	TRBV7-9	CASSSPPPPGAADPSTDTQYF
13	TRBJ2-1	TRBV29-1	CSVLAGVGNEQFF
15	TRBJ2-1	TRBV11-3	CASSRTGLGDNEQLF
15	TRBJ2-2	TRBV2	CASSGGTFNTGELFF
15	TRBJ2-1	TRBV14	CASSPLVAGGNEQFF
16	TRBJ1-4	TRBV19	CASSAADRLYDEKLFF
14	TRBJ1-5	TRBV10-2	CASSSGGFDQPQHF
13	TRBJ2-7	TRBV4-1	CASSQLGGDEQYF
12	TRBJ1-3	TRBV18	CASSPEGNTIYF